This paragraph covers one T cell receptor beta chain sequence. No antigen is known for it. Nothing much larger sits one base from this clone, and base qualities are not available. Per the germline V gene (reference sequence), PRHDT is the CDR1 and FYEKMQ is the CDR2. The CDR3 goes from the cysteine to the phenylalanine over 16 residues. The CDR3 DNA has 48 bases and is translated from base 1. V gives up 3 bases and J gives up 4 bases, and the segment between their germline ends measures 17 bases. This sample was included in a study of cytomegalovirus exposure and HLA in healthy donors (dated by TCRdb to 2017 to 2019). Context from the whole study: According to a later analysis, the 120 or so validation repertoires were produced on the same platform as the roughly 720 repertoires of the first cohort. The aim of the study was to test whether cataloging public T cell receptors could identify signatures of past pathogen exposure. Besides the first cohort of hundreds of subjects, a separate validation cohort made up of roughly 130 different subjects was used. High-throughput TCR immunosequencing, statistical association of individual TCRs with disease status, and machine learning were combined to predict cytomegalovirus infection status. Overall study results and their limits: The classifier was reported to diagnose cytomegalovirus status with high specificity and sensitivity in both the original cohort and the validation cohort. In the study, approximately 160 TCR beta chains were listed as associated with cytomegalovirus. Across donors, most TCR sequences were observed very rarely, whereas some public TCRs were present in many individuals. In a later analysis, TCRs clustered in the first cohort were found to also tend to co-occur in the 130 or so validation repertoires, with 94% of cluster scores above 0. Three of the identified cytomegalovirus-associated TCR beta chains were confirmed in vitro to be specific for cytomegalovirus antigens. The authors suggested that the approach could potentially be generalized to other disease states and immunological phenotypes. A later analysis had no HLA typing for the validation cohort, so co-occurrence there was scored across all 130 or so repertoires.

Donors formed part of the validation cohort, which comprised 120 subjects and was distinct from the first cohort of some 700 subjects. Preparation of the library involved the immunoSEQ multiplex PCR assay. Per the authors' processing: A statistical classification framework was built for diagnosing cytomegalovirus status from the catalog of TCR beta chain sequences. TCRdb holds this immuneACCESS table with in-frame rearrangements only. Some clones are missing; in checked studies, unresolved V genes explain under half, and the rest has no known cause. The D gene and trimming were derived from the DNA, and the V and J assignments and clone size from that table. The sample table records fewer than 95,000 clones; 94% of these occur just once. In total, the top ten clones hold about 0.63% of the sample.

The sequence links TRBV13 to TRBJ2-3; there is no confident call for the D gene. The clonotype originates from a woman younger than 35 in good health and CMV-seronegative. The source material was PBMCs. The CDR3 is CASSFLARGSSDTQYF. The bases read TGTGCCAGCAGCTTCCTCGCTAGAGGTAGCTCAGATACGCAGTATTTT.